Reported below is one TCR beta chain. Its antigen is as yet unknown. The data were taken from a study of CD8+CD57+ T cells in acquired aplastic anemia. Study information: Approximately 11 million reads were obtained on average for healthy donor CD4+ cells.

Genomic DNA acted as the template from which TCR beta VDJ combination and CDR3 sequence profiling were carried out. Using its own MiXCR run on the reads, TCRdb lists one record per CDR3 protein. The sample carries 35,000 to 40,000 distinct CDR3 sequences, around 76% recorded once. The CDR3 consists of 14 residues. V shed 4 bases, J shed 7 bases, and the junction held 5 bases outside the gene matches. Per germline, CDR1 MGHDK and CDR2 SYGVNS. Whole-study results and caveats: No significant patient-versus-control difference appeared in CD8+ Simpson's diversity. Patients and controls shared just under 30 CD8+ CDR3 sequences, highly expressed in patients.

The TCR comes from a human donor in good health, serving as a control. This sequence joins TRBV25-1 and TRBJ1-2, with 11 bases lining up with TRBD1. Source material: sorted CD4+, CD8+, or CD8+CD57+ T cells (not recorded which) from PBMCs. The CDR3 sequence: CASSVGQGASGYTF. The CDR3 DNA sequence: TGTGCCAGCAGTGTCGGACAGGGGGCATCTGGCTACACCTTC.